This T cell receptor beta chain was sequenced in a study of identical twins. TCRdb itself ran the 5' RACE reads through MiXCR, one entry per CDR3 protein. The profile shows under 250,000 distinct CDR3 sequences, 6% to 8.5% of them singletons. The CDR3 extends over 14 amino acids. J lost 5 bases, V lost 2 bases, and 5 bases had no gene match. The germline gives CDR1 SGHRS, CDR2 YFSETQ. These sequences were also reported in another study, on yellow fever vaccine responses in identical twins.

The V and J genes are TRBV5-1 and TRBJ2-7, with 9 bases matching TRBD1. The sample was CD8+ T cells sorted from blood. This sequence originates from a woman aged 18-30 years in good health. CDR3 in DNA: TGCGCCAGCAGCTTAGGACAGGGGCAGGACGAGCAGTACTTC. Protein: CASSLGQGQDEQYF.